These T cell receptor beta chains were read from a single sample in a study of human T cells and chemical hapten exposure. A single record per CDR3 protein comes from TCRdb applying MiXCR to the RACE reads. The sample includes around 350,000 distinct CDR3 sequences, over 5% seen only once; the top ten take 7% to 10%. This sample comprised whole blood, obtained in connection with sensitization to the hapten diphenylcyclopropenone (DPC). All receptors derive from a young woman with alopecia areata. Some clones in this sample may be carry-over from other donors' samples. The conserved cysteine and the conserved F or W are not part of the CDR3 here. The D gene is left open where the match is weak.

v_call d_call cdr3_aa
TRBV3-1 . ASSQGQGLEQY
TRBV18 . ASSPPLQGTGELF
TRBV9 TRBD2 ASSGIAGGRRDTQY
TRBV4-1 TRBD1 ASSLDRGVGQPQH
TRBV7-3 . ASSLFGGGNTEAF
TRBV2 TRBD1 ASMRTGGTDTQY
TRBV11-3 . ASSLELGSEQF
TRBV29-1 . SVDGLPGGNTEAF
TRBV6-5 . ASSYGAGAGANVLT
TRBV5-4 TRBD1 ASSFPADRAGGAF
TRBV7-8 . ASSSQGNTGELF
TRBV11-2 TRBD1 ASGDRGREKLF
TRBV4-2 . ASSHDRGSEQY
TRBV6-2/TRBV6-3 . ASTPDRPDEQY
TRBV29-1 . SVAGQANTGELF
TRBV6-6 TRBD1 ASRETGGSTEAF
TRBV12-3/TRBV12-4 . ASTRSSEQF
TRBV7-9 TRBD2 ASSGAGVDTQY
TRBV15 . ATSTQLGYEQY
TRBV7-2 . ASSSRPTTPTF
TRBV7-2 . ASSQDSAADTQY
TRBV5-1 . ASSLRDSLNTGELF
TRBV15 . ATSREVNQPQH
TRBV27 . ASISREDTEAF
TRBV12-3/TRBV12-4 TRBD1 ASSPTGSNQPQH
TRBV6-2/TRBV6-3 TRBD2 ASSGLADLGETQY
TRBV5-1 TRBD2 VSSLAGGPDTQY
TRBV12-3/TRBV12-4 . ASSFVPGREYNEQF
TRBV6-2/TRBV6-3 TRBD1 ASSGGQGRAF